This T cell receptor beta chain was obtained from a study of blood T cell repertoires in COVID-19. In the study's own analysis: By means of reference gene primer amplification, nucleated cell counts were estimated. Measured with immunoSEQ multiplex PCR; TCRdb has only the in-frame clones, and not every one. D and trimming come from the DNA, and the V and J calls and clone size come from that table. In the table there are 110,000 to 150,000 clones, roughly 82% of which are singletons. Specimen: peripheral blood. The TCR originated in a man between 60 and 75 years old with active or convalescent COVID-19.

The chain's CDR3 is CASSESTASGTPDTQYF. The DNA for the CDR3 is TGCGCCAGCAGTGAGTCGACGGCTAGCGGGACCCCAGATACGCAGTATTTT. The chain couples TRBV10-2 to TRBJ2-3, with 9 bases identical to TRBD2. J gave up 4 bases and V 0 bases, and 8 bases lay outside the gene matches. Per germline, CDR1 WSHSY and CDR2 SAAADI. The CDR3 sequence is 17 residues long.